This T cell receptor (beta chain) was obtained from a study of blood T cells in healthy people across ages. Study observations and caveats: More naive CD4+ cells and higher diversity were found in long-lived than in aged donors. Because sorting was not performed, PBMCs prevented conclusive naive versus antigen-experienced comparison.

Germline V lookup: CDR1 ENHRY, CDR2 SYGVKD. The V end was cut by 4 bases, the J end by 2 bases, with 8 bases between. The CDR3 contains 13 residues. The use of a sample-barcoded 5' primer and a J-beta primer mix characterized a second PCR of roughly 7 to 11 cycles. Tagging of each cDNA molecule was performed by a template-switch adaptor with 12 random nucleotides. Via MiXCR, TCRdb re-called the 5' RACE reads, giving one row per CDR3 protein. The sample consists of 710,000 or so distinct CDR3 sequences, 32% of them appearing once. Remarks on this clonotype: Its antigen is currently unknown.

This TCR derives from a woman older than 75 in good health. The genes are TRBV10-3 and TRBJ2-5; D call uncertain. Sequenced material: blood. Written as DNA, the CDR3 is TGTGCCATCAGTGTGGACGGACAAGAGACCCAGTACTTC. It specifies CAISVDGQETQYF.